These T cell receptor beta chains were read from a single sample in a study of regulatory T cells in long-lasting Graves disease. One entry per CDR3 protein results from TCRdb running MiXCR on the multiplex PCR reads. This table holds about 220,000 distinct CDR3 sequences, approximately 19% found once. The same data also went into a second study, on T cells in Graves' hyperthyroidism and ophthalmopathy.

Sequencing was performed on peripheral blood mononuclear cells (PBMCs), taken at new diagnosis, from a patient treated with antithyroid drugs. These receptors were collected from a woman in her 30s with Graves disease. CDR3s include the opening cysteine and the closing phenylalanine or tryptophan. The order of the fields is V gene, D gene, CDR3 protein. D genes are given only for firm matches.

V gene: TRBV28
D gene: TRBD2
CDR3 protein: CASSFPDIAGLNTGELFF

V gene: TRBV6-2/TRBV6-3
D gene: NA
CDR3 protein: CASSLDMRGQPQHF

V gene: TRBV18
D gene: NA
CDR3 protein: CASSPNPGFVSEAFF

V gene: TRBV7-9
D gene: TRBD1
CDR3 protein: CASSRGTGVNEQYF

V gene: TRBV9
D gene: NA
CDR3 protein: CASSVGHVEAGELFF

V gene: TRBV28
D gene: TRBD1
CDR3 protein: CASSWPPGDRVITDTQYF

V gene: TRBV11-2
D gene: TRBD2
CDR3 protein: CASSLGSSGGGYEQYF

V gene: TRBV27
D gene: NA
CDR3 protein: CASSPLGGGITEAFF

V gene: TRBV2
D gene: TRBD1
CDR3 protein: CASSEIGGVANYGYTF

V gene: TRBV9
D gene: NA
CDR3 protein: CASSGTVVITDTQYF

V gene: TRBV20-1
D gene: TRBD2
CDR3 protein: CSAPRAGGGGSNEQFF

V gene: TRBV18
D gene: TRBD1
CDR3 protein: CASSPTDRGGYNEQFF

V gene: TRBV5-5
D gene: NA
CDR3 protein: CVSSLAGGRTQETQYF

V gene: TRBV10-1
D gene: NA
CDR3 protein: CASSEYQGSYEQYF

V gene: TRBV12-3/TRBV12-4
D gene: NA
CDR3 protein: CASSPPPGSGPYNEQFF

V gene: TRBV20-1
D gene: TRBD2
CDR3 protein: CSARKPLAVNEQFF

V gene: TRBV4-1
D gene: NA
CDR3 protein: CASSHPDFQDTQYF

V gene: TRBV28
D gene: TRBD2
CDR3 protein: CASSSSGGATDTQYF

V gene: TRBV6-5
D gene: NA
CDR3 protein: CASSSGGVGSPLHF

V gene: TRBV7-3
D gene: NA
CDR3 protein: CASSARGAVEAFF

V gene: TRBV9
D gene: TRBD2
CDR3 protein: CASSAAPLAGVNEQYF

V gene: TRBV10-2
D gene: TRBD1
CDR3 protein: CASSEGQIFGPQHF

V gene: TRBV30
D gene: TRBD1
CDR3 protein: CAWSGTGGSGELFF

V gene: TRBV3-1
D gene: NA
CDR3 protein: CASSQASGLPYNEQFF

V gene: TRBV6-5
D gene: NA
CDR3 protein: CASSYFGDGNTEAFF